Listed here is a single T cell receptor beta chain. Its antigen is currently not known. Base qualities are not recorded, but no much larger clone differs from it by a single base. These data come from a study of PD-1 blockade in classical Hodgkin lymphoma (dated by TCRdb to about 2020). About the full investigation: Nivolumab dosing was 3 mg/kg intravenously every 2 weeks, continuing until either disease progression or unacceptable toxicity. The study used TCR beta sequencing and CyTOF to define a peripheral blood immune signature of response to PD-1 blockade in classical Hodgkin lymphoma. Points the paper makes about the study in general: CD4+ but not CD8+ TCR diversity rose significantly by C4D1 (p=0.0027 vs p=0.16), most apparent in complete responders (p=0.02). Among trial patients, those achieving complete response had baseline diversity similar to that of newly diagnosed patients, while diversity was significantly lower in partial responders and progressors. Only a single clinical trial cohort was studied, and what caused the repertoire differences, possibly disease activity or prior therapy, remained undefined. Newly diagnosed patients were reported to have lower baseline TCR diversity than healthy donors, and relapsed/refractory patients were reported to have lower baseline TCR diversity still. Lower diversity was seen in patients whose nivolumab began less than 1 year after ASCT, and these patients were left out of later analyses so that immune reconstitution would not confound the results.

The CDR3, cysteine through phenylalanine, is 16 amino acids long. Only CDR3 DNA remains: 48 bases, in frame from the first base. The germline V gene yields LGHNA for CDR1 and YNFKEQ for CDR2. V ends up 3 bases short and J 1 base short, with an unmatched junction base count of 7. The Qiagen DNeasy kit was used to extract genomic DNA from unsorted PBMCs and from the negatively selected CD4+ and CD8+ fractions. Using primers that anneal to V and J segments, immunoSEQ multiplex PCR amplified the TCR beta CDR3 regions. A synthetic immune receptor repertoire was used to minimize amplification bias, and any remaining bias was removed computationally after sequencing. The study's processing was this. Custom Python scripts were used to quantify repertoire diversity as the Shannon entropy index. Unsorted, CD4+ and CD8+ repertoires were analyzed separately, except in combined analyses where CD4+ and CD8+ sequences were merged in silico. Clonal expansion was defined as at least a 2-fold frequency increase after treatment relative to C1D1, with a pseudocount of 0.5 for undetected baseline clones. Clones with 0 or 1 copy at C1D1 were defined as singleton clones, while clones with 2 or more copies were defined as non-singleton clones. Clones expanded in unsorted samples were annotated as CD4+, CD8+ or unknown by matching protein sequences in sorted samples from the same patient. Wilcoxon tests on paired samples were used to test changes in diversity from C1D1 to C4D1. Imported from immuneACCESS, the table was reduced by TCRdb to in-frame sequences with V and J called. These copies leave out some clones; in studies compared against another copy, an unresolved V gene accounts for under half, and the cause of the remainder is not known. From that table come the V and J calls and clone size; the DNA was used to work out D and trimming. The sample table holds tens of thousands of clones, of which 70% to 80% were seen once. The leading ten clones occupy 2% to 2.5% of the sample.

The intended sense of this specimen's time point label: cycle 1 day 1 (C1D1), immediately before nivolumab initiation. Relapse after autologous stem cell transplantation had occurred in all trial patients, and cohorts A, B and C were distinguished by prior brentuximab vedotin exposure. Using a Miltenyi CD4+ T cell isolation kit, CD4+ T cells were purified from thawed PBMCs through magnetic negative selection. The trial cohort was composed of some 57 patients with relapsed/refractory classical Hodgkin lymphoma, for whom complete response, partial response or progressive disease was recorded as best overall response. Single-agent nivolumab was administered to trial patients in the multi-cohort phase II CheckMate 205 trial. An independent review committee assessed best overall response by applying the 2007 International Working Group response criteria. Trial PBMCs were collected just before the start of nivolumab (C1D1) and during therapy at cycle 2 day 1 and cycle 4 day 1. Peripheral blood was collected in 8 mL Vacutainer Cell Preparation Tubes, from which PBMCs were isolated by centrifugation and then cryopreserved. Purified CD4+ and CD8+ fractions were prepared only for cases with an additional available PBMC sample. Magnetically labelled cells were depleted on LS columns in a quadroMACS separator, and the flow-through was collected as the purified fraction.

The chain is assembled from TRBV4-2 and TRBJ2-3, with 7 junctional bases fitting TRBD2. Sequencing used CD4+ T cells from blood, obtained at baseline. This receptor was identified in a human donor with classical Hodgkin lymphoma. The CDR3 region reads CASSQDQAGGTDTQYF. The nucleotide sequence is given as TGTGCCAGCAGCCAGGACCAGGCGGGGGGCACAGATACGCAGTATTTT.